This entry lists 18 T cell receptor beta chains sequenced from one sample in a study of shared clonotypes between healthy human individuals. The table came from immunoSEQ multiplex PCR; TCRdb's copy has only in-frame clones and leaves some out. This table holds about 340,000 clones, around 79% found once. Input material: memory CD4+ T cells sorted from blood. The subset: CD45RA-negative fraction. The receptors shown here come from a man aged 25-40 years in good health.

The chain couples TRBV18 to TRBJ1-5; 10 bases are shared with TRBD1. CDR3 length: 15 residues. The germline V gene has CDR1 KGHSH and CDR2 LQKENI. V was pared by 3 bases and J by 2 bases, with 1 base of the junction left unmatched. The CDR3 is CASSPGTGGNQPQHF. CDR3 sequence (DNA): TGTGCCAGCTCACCCGGGACAGGGGGCAATCAGCCCCAGCATTTT.

This clone has more than one count but fewer than ten. The CDR3 DNA reads as TGCGCCAGCAGTAAGACAGCGGACACCGGGGAGCTGTTTTTT. Its translation is CASSKTADTGELFF. V is TRBV5-1 and J is TRBJ2-2; D is possibly TRBD1 or TRBD2 (5 bases each). Germline loops: CDR1 SGHRS, CDR2 YFSETQ. The CDR3 length is 14 residues. With 5 bases removed from V and 3 bases from J, the gap between germline ends came to 11 bases.

The chain combines TRBV15 with TRBJ1-5; no clear D gene. This CDR3 is 15 amino acids long. Per germline, CDR1 LNHNV and CDR2 YYDKDF (reference sequence). V dropped 0 bases and J dropped 3 bases, with 9 bases sitting between them. The CDR3 nucleotides read TGTGCCACCAGCAGAGATCGGCCCGTCAATCAGCCCCAGCATTTT. It specifies CATSRDRPVNQPQHF.

This clone was picked up a small number of times. The chain links TRBV28 to TRBJ1-3; 7 nucleotides agree with TRBD1. The CDR3 is made up of 16 amino acids. V was pared by 2 bases and J by 4 bases, with 8 bases of the junction left unmatched. CDR1 and CDR2 from the germline V gene are MDHEN and SYDVKM. CDR3 sequence: CASSLAAGQLGNTIYF. Written as DNA, the CDR3 is TGTGCCAGCAGTTTAGCTGCGGGACAGCTAGGAAACACCATATATTTT.

CDR3 protein: CASRTGTSRETQYF. Written as DNA, the CDR3 is TGTGCCAGCAGGACAGGGACTAGCAGGGAGACCCAGTACTTC. The rearrangement links TRBV5-6 to TRBJ2-5; 9 bases align to TRBD2. With V trimmed by 5 bases and J by 5 bases, 7 bases remained unmatched. The CDR3 length is 14 residues. Germline CDR1 SGHDT, CDR2 YYEEEE.

This clone was counted between two and nine times. The V call is TRBV14, the J call TRBJ1-2; no clear D gene. The CDR3 spans 15 residues. CDR1 is SGHDN and CDR2 is FVKESK in the germline V gene. V lost 0 bases and J lost 3, with 11 bases in between. The CDR3 loop reads CASSQDQTGYYGYTF. The CDR3 region has the DNA TGTGCCAGCAGCCAAGATCAAACGGGGTACTATGGCTACACCTTC.

The count of this clone is one. The rearrangement links TRBV7-9 to TRBJ2-1; 14 bases are a match to TRBD2. Germline CDR1 and CDR2: SEHNR and FQNEAQ (reference sequence). The CDR3 length is 17 residues. J lost 7 bases, V lost 6 bases, and 11 bases had no gene match. The DNA for the CDR3 is TGTGCCAGCAGTCCTCCTGGACTAGCGGGAGGAAAGAATGAGCAGTTCTTC. It translates to CASSPPGLAGGKNEQFF.

This clone was seen at least ten times. The chain employs TRBV6-1 and TRBJ1-4; TRBD1 is a possible D gene (5 bases). CDR1 and CDR2 from the germline V gene are MNHNS and SASEGT. Trimming took off 1 base at V and 3 bases at J, with 12 bases between the two ends. This CDR3 spans 16 amino acids. In DNA form, the CDR3 reads TGTGCCAGCAGTGAAGAGGAGGGGCGGTCTAATGAAAAACTGTTTTTT. Translation: CASSEEEGRSNEKLFF.

The J gene is TRBJ2-3, the V gene TRBV9; D uncertain. The CDR3 is 16 residues long. The ends were cut back, 3 bases at V and 2 bases at J, with 16 bases in the middle. Germline V lookup: CDR1 SGDLS, CDR2 YYNGEE. The chain's CDR3 is CASSADLGAITDTQYF. CDR3 nucleotides: TGTGCCAGCAGCGCCGACCTCGGCGCGATCACAGATACGCAGTATTTT.

CDR3 DNA sequence: TGTGCCTCCCGAGGGGGGATGAACACTGAAGCTTTCTTT. It is translated as CASRGGMNTEAFF. The V call is TRBV10-3, the J call TRBJ1-1, with D possibly TRBD1 on 6 matching bases. V gave up 11 bases and J gave up 0 bases, with 13 bases separating them. This CDR3 is 13 amino acids long. The germline CDR1 and CDR2 sequences are ENHRY and SYGVKD.

For the CDR3, the DNA is TGTGCCAGCAGTGATTTTCAACCGGGGGAAAAGTACTTC. Translating gives CASSDFQPGEKYF. The V gene is TRBV6-1, the J gene TRBJ2-4, with D perhaps matching TRBD2 (6 bases). CDR1 and CDR2 (germline): MNHNS, SASEGT. Deletions cut 3 bases from V and 14 bases from J, with 17 bases between. CDR3 length: 13 residues.

This sequence joins TRBV19 and TRBJ1-1; 7 bases are shared with TRBD1. The V and J ends lost 7 bases and 0 bases, in that order; junction bases with no gene match: 11. The germline V gene encodes CDR1 LNHDA and CDR2 SQIVND (reference sequence). The CDR3 consists of 16 residues. This chain's CDR3 is CASTRQGGTMNTEAFF. For the CDR3, the DNA is TGTGCCAGTACCCGACAGGGTGGGACGATGAACACTGAAGCTTTCTTT.

A word on this clone: Other DNA sequences from this sample encode an identical CDR3 as well. The chain carries TRBV5-8 and TRBJ2-3, with TRBD2 matching 10 bases. The germline gives CDR1 SGHTS, CDR2 YDEGEE. V shed 6 bases and J 6 bases; nucleotides not matched to a gene: 4. The CDR3 runs 13 residues. Here the CDR3 reads CASTLAGVDTQYF. In DNA form, the CDR3 reads TGTGCCAGCACGCTAGCGGGAGTTGATACGCAGTATTTT.

CDR3: CASSSFGQEQYF. Here the CDR3 DNA reads TGTGCCAGCAGCTCCTTCGGGCAGGAGCAGTACTTC. This sequence joins TRBV7-2 and TRBJ2-7; D is uncertain. Germline V lookup: CDR1 SGHTA, CDR2 FQGNSA. This CDR3 has 12 amino acids. V was shortened by 4 bases and J by 7 bases, with 11 bases between the two germline ends.

This clone was seen just once. The CDR3 loop is CASSPGWQTDTQYF. In nucleotides, the CDR3 is TGCGCCAGCAGCCCCGGTTGGCAGACAGATACGCAGTATTTT. This sequence joins TRBV5-1 and TRBJ2-3; no clear D gene. The ends were cut back, 4 bases at V and 3 bases at J, with 12 bases in the middle. Germline CDR1 and CDR2: SGHRS and YFSETQ. The CDR3 loop spans 14 amino acids.

This clone was recorded a few times. V usage is TRBV29-1 and J usage is TRBJ2-1; D is unresolved. Germline values: CDR1 SQVTM, CDR2 ANQGSEA. The V end was cut by 0 bases, the J end by 0 bases, with 12 bases between. CDR3 length equals 16 residues. CDR3 sequence: CSVEDAAADSYNEQFF. DNA for the CDR3: TGCAGCGTTGAAGATGCGGCTGCCGACTCCTACAATGAGCAGTTCTTC.

This clone was recorded many times. The chain combines TRBV2 with TRBJ2-3, with TRBD1 matching 10 bases. The V segment lost 3 bases and the J segment 5 bases; nucleotides outside the gene matches: 2. The CDR3 consists of 14 residues. CDR1 SNHLY and CDR2 FYNNEI come from the germline V gene. The CDR3 nucleotides read TGTGCCAGCAGTGATAGGGACAGGGGAGATACGCAGTATTTT. This encodes CASSDRDRGDTQYF.

V usage is TRBV6-1 and J usage is TRBJ2-1; D unresolved. The CDR3 consists of 16 residues. The ends were cut back, 4 bases at V and 1 base at J, with 14 bases in the middle. Looked up from germline, CDR1 is MNHNS and CDR2 is SASEGT. The CDR3 is CASSARQSLSYNEQFF. The CDR3 nucleotides read TGTGCCAGCAGTGCCCGACAATCACTATCCTACAATGAGCAGTTCTTC.